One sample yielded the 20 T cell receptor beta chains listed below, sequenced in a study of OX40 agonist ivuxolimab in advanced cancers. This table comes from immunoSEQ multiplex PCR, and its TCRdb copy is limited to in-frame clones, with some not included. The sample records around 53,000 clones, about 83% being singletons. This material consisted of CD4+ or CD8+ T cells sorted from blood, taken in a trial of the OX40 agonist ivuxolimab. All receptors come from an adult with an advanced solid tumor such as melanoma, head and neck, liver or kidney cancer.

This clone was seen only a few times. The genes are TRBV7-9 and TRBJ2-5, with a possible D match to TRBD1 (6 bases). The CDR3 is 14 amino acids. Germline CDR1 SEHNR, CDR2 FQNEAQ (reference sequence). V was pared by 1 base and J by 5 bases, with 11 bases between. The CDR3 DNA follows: TGTGCCAGCAGCTTAGGAACAGGGTTTGAGACCCAGTACTTC. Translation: CASSLGTGFETQYF.

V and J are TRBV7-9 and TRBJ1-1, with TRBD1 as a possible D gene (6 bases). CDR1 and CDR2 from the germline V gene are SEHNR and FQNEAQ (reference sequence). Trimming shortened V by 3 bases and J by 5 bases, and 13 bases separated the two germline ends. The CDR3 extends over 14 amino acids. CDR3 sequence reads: CASSFGGPETEAFF. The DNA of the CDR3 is TGTGCCAGCAGCTTTGGGGGGCCTGAAACTGAAGCTTTCTTT.

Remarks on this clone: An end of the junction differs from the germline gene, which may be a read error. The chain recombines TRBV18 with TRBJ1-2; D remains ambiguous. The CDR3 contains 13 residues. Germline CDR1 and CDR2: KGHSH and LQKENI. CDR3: CASPPSWMSGYTF. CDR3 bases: TGTGCCAGCCCACCCTCCTGGATGAGTGGCTACACCTTC.

The CDR3 DNA reads as TGCGCCAGCAGGGCAGGTCGGGGGGGCGTATACAATGAGCAGTTCTTC. Protein sequence: CASRAGRGGVYNEQFF. This sequence joins TRBV10-2 and TRBJ2-1; 8 bases line up with TRBD2. The CDR3 has 16 amino acids. In germline, CDR1 is WSHSY, CDR2 SAAADI. The V gene end was trimmed by 6 bases and the J gene end by 4 bases; junction bases not matched to a gene: 11.

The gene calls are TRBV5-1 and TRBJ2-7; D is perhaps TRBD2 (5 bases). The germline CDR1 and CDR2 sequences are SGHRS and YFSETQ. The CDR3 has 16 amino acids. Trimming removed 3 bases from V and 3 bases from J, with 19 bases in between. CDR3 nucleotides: TGCGCCAGCAGCTCCGGGGTAGACTCCCTGGGCTACGAGCAGTACTTC. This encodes CASSSGVDSLGYEQYF.

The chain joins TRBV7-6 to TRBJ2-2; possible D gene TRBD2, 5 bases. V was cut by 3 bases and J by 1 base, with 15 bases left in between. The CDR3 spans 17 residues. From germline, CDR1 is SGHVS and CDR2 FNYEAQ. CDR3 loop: CASSFWTGSLNTGELFF. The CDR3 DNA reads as TGTGCCAGCAGCTTTTGGACTGGAAGTCTGAACACCGGGGAGCTGTTTTTT.

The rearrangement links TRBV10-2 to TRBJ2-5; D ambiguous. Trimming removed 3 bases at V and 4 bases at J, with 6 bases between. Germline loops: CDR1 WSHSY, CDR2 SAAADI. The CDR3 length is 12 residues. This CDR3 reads CASSEARETQYF. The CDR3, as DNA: TGCGCCAGCAGTGAAGCGCGAGAGACCCAGTACTTC.

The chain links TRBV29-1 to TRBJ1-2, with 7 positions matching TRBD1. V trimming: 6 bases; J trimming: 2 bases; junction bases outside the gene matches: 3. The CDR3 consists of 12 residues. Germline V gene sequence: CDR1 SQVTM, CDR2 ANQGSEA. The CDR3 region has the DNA TGCAGCGTCGAACAGGGGAACTATGGCTACACCTTC. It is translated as CSVEQGNYGYTF.

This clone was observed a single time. For the CDR3, the DNA is TGTGCCAGCAGCTTGGCGGCTCCGGGAGGGAGGAGCCAGACCTATGGCTACACCTTC. It codes for CASSLAAPGGRSQTYGYTF. The chain employs TRBV5-5 and TRBJ1-2; D unresolved. The CDR3 sequence is 19 residues long. Trimming shortened V by 0 bases and J by 4 bases, and 25 bases separated the two germline ends. Germline-derived CDR1 and CDR2 are SGHKS and YYEKEE (reference sequence).

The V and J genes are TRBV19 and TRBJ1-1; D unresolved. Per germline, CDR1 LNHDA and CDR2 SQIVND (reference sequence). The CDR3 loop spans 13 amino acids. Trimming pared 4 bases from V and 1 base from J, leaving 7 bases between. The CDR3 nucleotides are TGTGCCAGTAGTAGAGGCAGGAACACTGAAGCTTTCTTT. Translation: CASSRGRNTEAFF. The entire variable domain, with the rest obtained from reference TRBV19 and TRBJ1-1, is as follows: DGGITQSPKYLFRKEGQNVTLSCEQNLNHDAMYWYRQDPGQGLRLIYYSQIVNDFQKGDIAEGYSVSREKKESFPLTVTSAQKNPTAFYLCASSRGRNTEAFFGQGTRLTVV.

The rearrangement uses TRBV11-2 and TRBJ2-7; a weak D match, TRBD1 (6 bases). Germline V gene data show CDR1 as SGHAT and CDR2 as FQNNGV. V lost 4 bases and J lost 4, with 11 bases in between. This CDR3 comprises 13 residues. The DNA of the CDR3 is TGTGCCAGCAGCTCGAACGACAGGTACGAGCAGTACTTC. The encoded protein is CASSSNDRYEQYF.

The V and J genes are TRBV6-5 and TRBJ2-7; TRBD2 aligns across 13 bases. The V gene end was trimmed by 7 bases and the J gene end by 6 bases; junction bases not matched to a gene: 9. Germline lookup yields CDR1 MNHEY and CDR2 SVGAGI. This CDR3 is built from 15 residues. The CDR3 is CASTPQTSGRFEQYF. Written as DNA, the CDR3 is TGTGCCAGCACCCCTCAGACTAGCGGGAGGTTCGAGCAGTACTTC.

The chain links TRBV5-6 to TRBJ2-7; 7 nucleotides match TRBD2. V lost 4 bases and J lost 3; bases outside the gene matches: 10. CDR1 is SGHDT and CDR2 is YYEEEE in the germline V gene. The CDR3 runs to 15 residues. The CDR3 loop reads CASSLPGLDFYEQYF. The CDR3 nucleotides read TGTGCCAGCAGCCTACCCGGACTAGATTTCTACGAGCAGTACTTC.

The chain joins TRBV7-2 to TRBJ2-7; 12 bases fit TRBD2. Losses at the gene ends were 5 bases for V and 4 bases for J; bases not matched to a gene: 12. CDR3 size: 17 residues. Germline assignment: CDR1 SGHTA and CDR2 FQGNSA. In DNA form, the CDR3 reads TGTGCCAGCAGCACGACTAGCGGGGGTGCAGGGGGGTACGAGCAGTACTTC. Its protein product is CASSTTSGGAGGYEQYF. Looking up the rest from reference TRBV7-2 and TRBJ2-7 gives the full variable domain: GAGVSQSPSNKVTEKGKDVELRCDPISGHTALYWYRQSLGQGLEFLIYFQGNSAPDKSGLPSDRFSAERTGGSVSTLTIQRTQQEDSAVYLCASSTTSGGAGGYEQYFGPGTRLTVT.

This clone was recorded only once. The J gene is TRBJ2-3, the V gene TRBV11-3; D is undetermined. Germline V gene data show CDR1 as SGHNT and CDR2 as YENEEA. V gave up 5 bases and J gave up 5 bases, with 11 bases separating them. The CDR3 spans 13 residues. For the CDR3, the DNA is TGTGCCAGCAGCCTGGGCCAGAGAGATACGCAGTATTTT. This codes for CASSLGQRDTQYF.

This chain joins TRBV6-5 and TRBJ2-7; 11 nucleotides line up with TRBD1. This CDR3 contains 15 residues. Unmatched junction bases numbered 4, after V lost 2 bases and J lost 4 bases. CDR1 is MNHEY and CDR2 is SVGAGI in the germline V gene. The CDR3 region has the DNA TGTGCCAGCAGTTACGGGGGACAGGGGGTATACGAGCAGTACTTC. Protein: CASSYGGQGVYEQYF.

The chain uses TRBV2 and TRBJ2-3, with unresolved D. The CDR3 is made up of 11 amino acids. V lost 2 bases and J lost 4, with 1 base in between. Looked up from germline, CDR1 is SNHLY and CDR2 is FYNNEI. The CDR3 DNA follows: TGTGCCAGCAGTGAACCAGATACGCAGTATTTT. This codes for CASSEPDTQYF. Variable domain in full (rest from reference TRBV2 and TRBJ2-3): EPEVTQTPSHQVTQMGQEVILRCVPISNHLYFYWYRQILGQKVEFLVSFYNNEISEKSEIFDDQFSVERPDGSNFTLKIRSTKLEDSAMYFCASSEPDTQYFGPGTRLTVL.

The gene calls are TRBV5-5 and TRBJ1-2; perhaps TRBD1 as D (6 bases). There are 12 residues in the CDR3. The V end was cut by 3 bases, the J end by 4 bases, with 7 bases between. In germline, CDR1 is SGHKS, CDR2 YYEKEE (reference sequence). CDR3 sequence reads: CASSSDSYGYTF. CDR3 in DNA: TGTGCCAGCAGCTCGGACAGCTATGGCTACACCTTC.

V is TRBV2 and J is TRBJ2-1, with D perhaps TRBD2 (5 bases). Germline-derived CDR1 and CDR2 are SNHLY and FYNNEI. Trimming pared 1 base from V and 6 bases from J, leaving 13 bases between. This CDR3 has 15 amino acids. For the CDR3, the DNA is TGTGCCAGCAGTGAAGGGAGTATAGGACTCAATGAGCAGTTCTTC. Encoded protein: CASSEGSIGLNEQFF.

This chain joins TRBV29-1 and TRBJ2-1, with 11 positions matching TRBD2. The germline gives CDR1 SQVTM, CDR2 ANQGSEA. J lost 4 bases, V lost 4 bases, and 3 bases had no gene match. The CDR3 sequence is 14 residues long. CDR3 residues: CSVGGTSGYNEQFF. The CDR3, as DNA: TGCAGCGTTGGGGGGACTAGCGGATACAATGAGCAGTTCTTC.